This TCR beta chain was identified during a study of blood T cell repertoires in COVID-19 (dated by TCRdb to about 2020). At the level of the whole study: Samples covering the acute and convalescent phases of COVID-19 were provided by collaborators in the United States, Italy and Spain. The prospective study material was composed of cDNA or gDNA derived from T cells, B-cell-depleted T cells, or PBMCs. Subjects who had been exposed to COVID-19, were actively infected with it, or had recovered from it provided the deeply sampled blood TCRbeta repertoires that made up the dataset. The repertoires were released in a freely available public database intended as a resource for research on the immune response to SARS-CoV-2. Samples were obtained from the ongoing ImmuneRACE study (first 160 participants) and from roughly 1,300 subjects provided by 6 global collaborators. The sample metadata nearly always contained a de-identified subject ID, COVID-19 status, age in years and sex. Where available, HLA class I and class II types were taken from metadata supplied by the sample provider and were not determined by assay-based typing. What the research found in general, with its limitations: The quantity of clinical and demographic metadata differed by source and by participant and was supplied without curation.

Collaborating institutions collected whole blood in K2EDTA tubes following their own protocols. For TCRbeta analysis, collaborators shipped samples in one of three forms: frozen whole blood, isolated PBMCs, or DNA extracted from either of those sample types. With regard to this clone: This clone's antigen is unknown. No base-level quality is on record; no much larger clone is a single base apart.

TCRbeta CDR3 regions were amplified from genomic DNA using the immunoSEQ Assay, a bias-controlled multiplex PCR. Under the source paper's analysis protocol: Nucleated cell counts per sample were estimated from amplification of reference gene primers within the assay. To quantify the absolute abundance of each unique TCRbeta CDR3 rearrangement, sequence reads were collapsed and filtered. For each sample, productive Simpson clonality was calculated as the square root of Simpson's diversity index across productive rearrangements. TCRdb limited this immuneACCESS table to in-frame rearrangements with V and J called. A share of clones is missing; checked studies link under half to unresolved V genes, and the rest is unexplained. Clone size and V and J calls were adopted from that table, with D and trimming inferred from the DNA. Within this sample are some 150,000 clones, with roughly 88% of them counted one time only. Clones ranked in the top ten supply roughly 9.8% of the sample.

The germline V gene (reference sequence) specifies LNHDA as CDR1 and SQIVND as CDR2. Trimming costs V 6 bases and J 0 bases, and their ends lie 12 bases apart. The CDR3 runs 14 amino acids, cysteine and phenylalanine included. Left in the record is the CDR3 DNA by itself, 42 bases read in frame from the first base. The sequence came from a woman in her 50s with acute or convalescent COVID-19. Sequencing input: peripheral blood. The sequence is built from TRBV19 and TRBJ2-7; the D region possibly corresponds to TRBD2 (6 bases align). The CDR3 amino acid sequence is: CASSRLGTSYEQYF. The nucleotide sequence is TGTGCCAGTAGCAGACTAGGTACCTCCTACGAGCAGTACTTC.